Sequencing of this TCR beta chain was carried out in a study of T cell repertoires in cytomegalovirus infection. The wider study: Evidence of both CMV infection and a matching HLA type came from public TCR beta signatures.

In TCRdb, the reads were re-called with MiXCR into one record per CDR3 protein. The table has approximately 180,000 distinct CDR3 sequences, roughly a sixth seen once. Whole-study findings and limits: Summed frequency of public TCR beta families distinguished CMV carriers with the relevant HLA. There were HLA-C-restricted CMV-specific TCR beta clonotypes dominating the ex vivo response.

A note on this clonotype: Its target is not known.

The TCR originated in a human donor in good health (CMV status not recorded). Some clones in this sample may be carry-over from other donors' samples. Sequencing used CD8+ T cells from PBMCs.

CDR3 DNA sequence: TGTGCCAGCAGGCCGACAGGGCGGTTGGAGACCCAGTACTTC. This translates into CASRPTGRLETQYF. This chain joins TRBV6-2 or TRBV6-3 and TRBJ2-5; 7 bases line up with TRBD1. The germline V gene encodes CDR1 MNHEY and CDR2 SVGEGT. This CDR3 has 14 residues. V trimming: 6 bases; J trimming: 5 bases; junction bases outside the gene matches: 9.